Given below is one T cell receptor (beta chain) in context. The antigen is undetermined. This clone may be a read error of a much larger clone one base away. These data belong to a study of glioma-infiltrating T cells. Overall study findings and caveats: CDR3 overlap between tissue and blood was very small. Non-neoplastic patients had below-expected tissue-blood divergence, while all gliomas exceeded expectation.

The germline V gene encodes CDR1 LGHDT and CDR2 YNNKEL (reference sequence). The ends lost 6 bases at V and 10 bases at J; junction bases unmatched: 12. CDR3 size: 14 residues. The iRepertoire nested amplicon-rescue multiplex PCR amplified TCR alpha and beta CDR3s from RNA. One entry per CDR3 protein, called by TCRdb with MiXCR from the multiplex PCR reads. Here the sample spans under 200,000 distinct CDR3 sequences, more than 35% being singletons. Specimen: glioma tissue, nonneoplastic brain tissue, or PBMCs (not recorded which). V and J are TRBV3-1 and TRBJ2-1; TRBD1 agrees at 7 bases. The clonotype comes from a human donor with low-grade glioma or glioblastoma, undergoing nonglioma brain surgery, or in good health (not recorded which). The CDR3 is CASSTRQGSYEQFF. The CDR3 DNA reads TGTGCCAGCAGTACACGACAGGGATCCTACGAGCAGTTCTTC.